Each of the 3 T cell receptor beta chains below was sequenced from the same sample in a study of cytomegalovirus exposure and HLA in healthy donors (dated by TCRdb to between 2016 and 2019). The library relied on the immunoSEQ multiplex PCR assay. For the multiplex PCR, a mixture combining 60 forward primers for TCR Vbeta segments and 13 reverse primers for TCR Jbeta segments was used. Imported from immuneACCESS, the table was reduced by TCRdb to in-frame sequences with V and J called. These copies leave out some clones; in studies compared against another copy, an unresolved V gene accounts for under half, and the cause of the remainder is not known. This sample has a few hundred thousand clones in its table, and over 85% of those were observed once. Of the sample, around 2.1% is held by the ten largest clones. The sequencing sample was made of PBMCs. Receptors were obtained from a woman aged 18-29 years in good health and CMV-seronegative.

This chain links TRBV18 with TRBJ2-1; 9 bases map to TRBD1. J lost 1 base, V lost 1 base, and 2 bases had no gene match. Germline V CDR1 and CDR2: KGHSH, LQKENI. The CDR3 length is 16 residues. DNA of the CDR3: TGTGCCAGCTCACCACTACAGGGGGCATCCTACAATGAGCAGTTCTTC. It translates to CASSPLQGASYNEQFF.

This clone is a singleton in its sample. The chain uses TRBV7-9 and TRBJ2-3, with no clear D. V was shortened by 5 bases and J by 6 bases, with 15 bases between the two germline ends. This CDR3 is 14 amino acids long. Germline-derived CDR1 and CDR2 are SEHNR and FQNEAQ (reference sequence). The CDR3, as DNA: TGTGCCAGCAGCCCCGTTGTAGCCACGGATACGCAGTATTTT. It codes for CASSPVVATDTQYF. Complete variable domain (other parts from reference TRBV7-9 and TRBJ2-3): DTGVSQNPRHKITKRGQNVTFRCDPISEHNRLYWYRQTLGQGPEFLTYFQNEAQLEKSRLLSDRFSAERPKGSFSTLEIQRTEQGDSAMYLCASSPVVATDTQYFGPGTRLTVL.

For this clone: One end of the junction fails to match germline, which may point to a read error. This chain joins TRBV6-6 and TRBJ2-3, with D unclear. The CDR3 is made up of 14 amino acids. CDR1 and CDR2 from the germline V gene are MNHNY and SVGAGI (reference sequence). CDR3 in amino acids: CASSYSASTDTQYF. The CDR3 DNA sequence: TGTGCCAGCAGTTACTCCGCCAGCACAGATACGCAGTACTTT.